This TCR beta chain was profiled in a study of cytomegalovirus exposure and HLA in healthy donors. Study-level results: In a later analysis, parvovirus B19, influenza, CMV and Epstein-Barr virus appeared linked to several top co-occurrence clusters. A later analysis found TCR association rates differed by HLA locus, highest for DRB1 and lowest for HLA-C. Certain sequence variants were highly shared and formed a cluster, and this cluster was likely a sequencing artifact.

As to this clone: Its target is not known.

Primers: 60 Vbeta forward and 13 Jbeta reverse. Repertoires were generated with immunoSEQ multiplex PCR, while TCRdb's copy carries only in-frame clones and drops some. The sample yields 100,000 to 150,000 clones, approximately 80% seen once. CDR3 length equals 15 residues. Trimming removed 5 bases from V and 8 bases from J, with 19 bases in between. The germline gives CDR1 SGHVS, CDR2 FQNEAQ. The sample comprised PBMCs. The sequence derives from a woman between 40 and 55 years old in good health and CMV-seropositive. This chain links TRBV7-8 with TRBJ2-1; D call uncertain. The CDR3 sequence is CASSPERARVHEQFF. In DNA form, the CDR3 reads TGTGCCAGCAGCCCTGAGCGAGCCCGAGTCCATGAGCAGTTCTTC.